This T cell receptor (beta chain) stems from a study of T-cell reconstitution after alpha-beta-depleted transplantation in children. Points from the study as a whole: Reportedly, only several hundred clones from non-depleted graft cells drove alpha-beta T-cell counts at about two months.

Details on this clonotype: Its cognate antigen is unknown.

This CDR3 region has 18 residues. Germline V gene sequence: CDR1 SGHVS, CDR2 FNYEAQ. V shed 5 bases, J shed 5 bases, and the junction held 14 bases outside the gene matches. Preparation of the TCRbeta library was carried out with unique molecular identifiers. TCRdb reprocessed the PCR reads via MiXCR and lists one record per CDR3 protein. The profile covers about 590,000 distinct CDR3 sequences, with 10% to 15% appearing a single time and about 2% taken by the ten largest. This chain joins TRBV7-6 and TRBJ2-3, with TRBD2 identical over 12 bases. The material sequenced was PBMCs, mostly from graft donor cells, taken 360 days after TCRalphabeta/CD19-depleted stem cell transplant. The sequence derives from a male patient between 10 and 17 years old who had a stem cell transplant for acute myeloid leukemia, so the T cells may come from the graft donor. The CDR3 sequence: CASSLSASGRAVGDTQYF. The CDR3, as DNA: TGTGCCAGCAGCCTATCCGCTAGCGGGAGGGCCGTTGGAGATACGCAGTATTTT.